A selection of T cell receptor beta chains follows, all from one sample in a study of a mutant IDH1 vaccine in newly diagnosed glioma. Profiling relied on immunoSEQ multiplex PCR, and the TCRdb table lists in-frame clones only, not all of them. The sample lists about 60,000 clones, around 80% occurring once. These receptors are not linked to any known antigen. The input for sequencing was PBMCs, taken from a glioma patient whose treatment included an IDH1 peptide vaccine. These receptor sequences come from a woman in her 50s with glioma. Each CDR3 is given with its conserved first and last residue. The order of the fields is J gene, V gene, D gene, CDR3 protein, CDR3 DNA. A D gene is named only where the DNA matches it firmly.

>TRBJ2-1|TRBV2|-
CASWLFGGNEQFF
TGTGCCAGCTGGCTTTTCGGGGGCAATGAGCAGTTCTTC
>TRBJ1-1|TRBV4-1|TRBD1
CASSHRGQSEAFF
TGCGCCAGCAGCCATAGGGGACAGTCTGAAGCTTTCTTT
>TRBJ1-1|TRBV10-3|-
CAISGEGANTEAFF
TGTGCCATCAGTGGTGAGGGCGCGAACACTGAAGCTTTCTTT
>TRBJ2-7|TRBV7-2|-
CASSLRTGPRGSYEQYF
TGTGCCAGCAGCTTAAGGACCGGGCCCAGGGGCTCCTACGAGCAGTACTTC
>TRBJ1-2|TRBV25-1|-
CASSDTRRINYGYTF
TGTGCCAGCAGTGATACCAGAAGGATTAACTATGGCTACACCTTC
>TRBJ1-4|TRBV5-5|TRBD1
CASRRTGGPNEKLFF
TGTGCCAGCAGGAGGACAGGGGGACCTAATGAAAAACTGTTTTTT
>TRBJ2-7|TRBV4-1|-
CASSQASTSSYEQYF
TGCGCCAGCAGCCAAGCCTCTACTAGCTCCTACGAGCAGTACTTC
>TRBJ1-1|TRBV19|-
CASSIGGGTEAFF
TGTGCCAGTAGTATAGGGGGAGGGACTGAAGCTTTCTTT
>TRBJ2-7|TRBV7-2|TRBD1
CASSLFGTGVFEQYF
TGTGCCAGCAGCTTGTTTGGGACAGGGGTATTCGAGCAGTACTTC
>TRBJ1-3|TRBV6-5|TRBD1
CASSSGQGRNTIYF
TGTGCCAGCAGTTCAGGACAGGGGAGGAACACCATATATTTT
>TRBJ1-1|TRBV6-5|-
CASSFRGITEAFF
TGTGCCAGCAGTTTCAGGGGCATCACTGAAGCTTTCTTT
>TRBJ2-5|TRBV7-2|-
CASSSLSGSETQYF
TGTGCCAGCAGCTCCCTATCGGGGTCGGAGACCCAGTACTTC
>TRBJ1-2|TRBV7-3|-
CASSQGGQDGYTF
TGTGCCAGCAGCCAAGGAGGTCAGGATGGCTACACCTTC
>TRBJ1-4|TRBV6-6|-
CASRGNEKLFF
TGTGCCAGCAGGGGTAATGAAAAACTGTTTTTT
>TRBJ2-7|TRBV5-4|-
CASSLGHGSYEQYF
TGTGCCAGCAGCTTGGGGCATGGAAGCTACGAGCAGTACTTC
>TRBJ1-1|TRBV2|-
CASSLEGNTEAFF
TGTGCCAGCAGTCTCGAAGGGAACACTGAAGCTTTCTTT
>TRBJ2-7|TRBV10-1|TRBD2
CASKPGLAAVSSYEQYF
TGCGCCAGCAAACCGGGACTAGCGGCAGTTAGCTCCTACGAGCAGTACTTC
>TRBJ1-1|TRBV19|-
CASSPNAGFRAFF
TGTGCCAGTAGTCCCAACGCAGGGTTCAGAGCTTTCTTT
>TRBJ2-2|TRBV7-7|-
CASSLERFANTGELFF
TGTGCTAGCAGCTTAGAACGATTTGCGAACACCGGGGAGCTGTTTTTT
>TRBJ2-7|TRBV7-9|TRBD2
CASSGRGLAASYEQYF
TGTGCCAGCAGCGGTAGGGGACTAGCGGCGTCCTACGAGCAGTACTTC